The T cell receptor (beta chain) under discussion was sequenced for a study of tumor-infiltrating lymphocytes in localized non-small cell lung cancer. This clone was observed a handful of times. The antigen is not known. Study results and caveats: Not all patients were TCR sequenced, owing to tissue quantity.

Trimming pared 1 base from V and 3 bases from J, leaving 12 bases between. Germline V gene lookup returns CDR1 SGHTA and CDR2 FQGNSA. This CDR3 comprises 16 residues. The data were produced by immunoSEQ multiplex PCR, yet TCRdb's version contains in-frame clones alone and is incomplete. The sample consists of 20,000 to 25,000 clones, roughly two thirds of them appearing once. The material sequenced was lung tumor tissue. The genes are TRBV7-2 and TRBJ2-2, with a tentative D call TRBD2 (6 bases). The TCR sequence derives from a human donor with non-small cell lung cancer. CDR3 sequence: CASSLVPSAYTGELFF. The DNA for the CDR3 is TGTGCCAGCAGCTTAGTCCCTAGCGCTTACACCGGGGAGCTGTTTTTT.